One and the same sample provided the 16 T cell receptor beta chains below, sequenced in a study of T cells in Graves' hyperthyroidism and ophthalmopathy. The TCR beta CDR3 regions underwent amplification using RNA transcripts as the source. Using the HTBI primer set, a first-round RT-PCR was run on the TCR CDR3. TCRdb redid the calling of the multiplex PCR reads with MiXCR, one entry per CDR3 protein. The sample gives more than 500,000 distinct CDR3 sequences, 15% to 20% of which show up once; 3% to 4% is in the top ten. Input material: blood. Receptors were obtained from a woman in her 30s with Graves' hyperthyroidism.

This clonotype was recorded at least ten times. V usage is TRBV28 and J usage is TRBJ2-1; 9 positions agree with TRBD2. The germline gives CDR1 MDHEN, CDR2 SYDVKM. The CDR3 is 15 residues long. V shed 5 bases, J shed 8 bases, and the junction held 10 bases outside the gene matches. CDR3 region: CASSPPGRTSDEQFF. DNA of the CDR3: TGTGCCAGCAGTCCCCCTGGGAGGACTAGCGATGAGCAGTTCTTC.

V gene TRBV6-2 or TRBV6-3 combines with J gene TRBJ2-5, with a weak D call TRBD2 (5 bases). Germline CDR1 reads MNHEY; CDR2 reads SVGEGT. V gave up 0 bases and J gave up 4 bases, with 15 bases separating them. This CDR3 is 16 amino acids long. The chain's CDR3 is CASSYSQDSLGETQYF. DNA of the CDR3: TGTGCCAGCAGTTACTCGCAGGACTCCCTGGGAGAGACCCAGTACTTC.

In its sample, this clonotype was seen a few times. The rearrangement uses TRBV2 and TRBJ2-7, with D perhaps TRBD1 or TRBD2 (5 bases each). Trimming took off 3 bases at V and 2 bases at J, with 14 bases between the two ends. Germline V gene lookup returns CDR1 SNHLY and CDR2 FYNNEI. The CDR3 runs 15 residues. CDR3 nucleotides: TGTGCCAGCAGTGACGAGGGGCTAGTTACCTACGAGCAGTACTTC. Its protein product is CASSDEGLVTYEQYF.

The table lists this clonotype with many counts. The CDR3 DNA sequence: TGCAGTGCTAGAGAAAGCGGGAGATACGTAGAGACCCAGTACTTC. Translation: CSARESGRYVETQYF. The chain couples TRBV20-1 to TRBJ2-5, with 8 bases that match TRBD2. V lost 0 bases to trimming and J lost 4 bases; unmatched junction nucleotides: 7. CDR1 DFQATT and CDR2 SNEGSKA come from the germline V gene (reference sequence). This CDR3 has 15 amino acids.

This chain links TRBV24-1 with TRBJ2-5, with 8 bases lining up with TRBD1. Germline lookup yields CDR1 KGHDR and CDR2 SFDVKD. The CDR3 runs to 15 residues. The V segment lost 2 bases and the J segment 2 bases; nucleotides outside the gene matches: 3. The CDR3 coding sequence is TGTGCCACCAGTGATTCGGGACAGGCTCAAGAGACCCAGTACTTC. It yields the protein CATSDSGQAQETQYF.

The chain joins TRBV27 to TRBJ2-5, with D tentatively TRBD2 (7 bases). The CDR3 spans 15 residues. V lost 1 base, J lost 3 bases, and 12 bases lay in between. CDR1 and CDR2 from the germline V gene are MNHEY and SMNVEV (reference sequence). This CDR3 reads CASSLFRGAEETQYF. The CDR3 DNA reads as TGTGCCAGCAGTTTATTTCGGGGGGCGGAAGAGACCCAGTACTTC.

The table lists this clonotype with many counts. V gene TRBV6-1 combines with J gene TRBJ2-7; D unresolved. The length of the CDR3 is 15 residues. Germline CDR1 and CDR2: MNHNS and SASEGT. With 0 bases removed from V and 4 bases from J, the gap between germline ends came to 13 bases. CDR3 region: CASSEAYLGPYEQYF. Written as DNA, the CDR3 is TGTGCCAGCAGTGAAGCATATTTGGGTCCGTACGAGCAGTACTTC.

The J gene is TRBJ2-6, the V gene TRBV12-3 or TRBV12-4, with 7 nucleotides matching TRBD2. The CDR3 sequence is 22 residues long. Trimming took 3 bases from V and 0 from J; bases not matched to a gene: 20. The CDR3 DNA follows: TGTGCCAGCAGTTTTACCCGACCGGAGAGGCTAGCGGTACACTCTGGGGCCAACGTCCTGACTTTC. Translating gives CASSFTRPERLAVHSGANVLTF.

This chain links TRBV20-1 with TRBJ2-7; D call uncertain. V shed 7 bases and J shed 0 bases, with 13 bases lying between them. The CDR3 consists of 13 residues. Per germline, CDR1 DFQATT and CDR2 SNEGSKA (reference sequence). CDR3 loop: CSVLFRSSYEQYF. DNA for the CDR3: TGCAGTGTGTTATTTAGGAGCTCCTACGAGCAGTACTTC.

This clonotype was detected a few times. The gene calls are TRBV4-2 and TRBJ2-3, with 8 bases matching TRBD1. The CDR3 runs 16 residues. Germline CDR1 reads LGHNA; CDR2 reads YNFKEQ. J was trimmed by 5 bases and V by 1 base; bases with no gene match: 8. The CDR3 DNA sequence: TGTGCCAGCAGCCAAGCGTTTCAGGGGGCGCGAGATACGCAGTATTTT. This translates into CASSQAFQGARDTQYF.

This clonotype was seen at least ten times. This sequence joins TRBV6-1 and TRBJ2-1, with no clear D. The V gene's germline CDR1 is MNHNS and CDR2 SASEGT. V lost 0 bases, J lost 7 bases, and 16 bases lay in between. The CDR3 extends over 16 amino acids. CDR3 residues: CASSEAWGLPPNEQFF. As DNA, the CDR3 is TGTGCCAGCAGTGAAGCGTGGGGATTACCCCCAAATGAGCAGTTCTTC.

This clonotype was counted ten times or more. V usage is TRBV18 and J usage is TRBJ2-7; D may be TRBD1 (5 bases). Per the germline V gene, CDR1 is KGHSH and CDR2 is LQKENI. The CDR3 totals 16 residues. Trimming removed 0 bases from V and 4 bases from J, with 16 bases in between. The CDR3 coding sequence is TGTGCCAGCTCACCACCGAGTGCTAGGACATGGTACGAGCAGTACTTC. Its translation: CASSPPSARTWYEQYF.

The chain uses TRBV20-1 and TRBJ2-4, with D possibly matching TRBD1 (6 bases). Germline V gene data show CDR1 as DFQATT and CDR2 as SNEGSKA (reference sequence). The V gene lost 7 bases and the J gene lost 8 bases, with 12 bases spanning the gap. There are 11 residues in the CDR3. CDR3 coding DNA: TGCAGTGGACAGGTCCATGACATTCAGTACTTC. Translation: CSGQVHDIQYF.

This clonotype was seen at least ten times. The chain employs TRBV12-3 or TRBV12-4 and TRBJ2-7, with TRBD2 matching over 8 bases. Losses at the gene ends were 7 bases for V and 2 bases for J; bases not matched to a gene: 10. This CDR3 region has 15 residues. CDR3 residues: CASKIAGGPTYEQYF. In nucleotides, the CDR3 is TGTGCCAGCAAAATCGCGGGAGGTCCCACCTACGAGCAGTACTTC.

This clonotype was seen a few times. This chain joins TRBV27 and TRBJ2-2; 11 bases are shared with TRBD2. Germline CDR1 and CDR2: MNHEY and SMNVEV (reference sequence). V was clipped by 2 bases and J by 7 bases; unmatched bases: 9. CDR3 length equals 17 residues. CDR3 nucleotide sequence: TGTGCCAGCAGTTTACTCCTAGCGGGAGGTAGAGGCGGGGAGCTGTTTTTT. Amino acid sequence: CASSLLLAGGRGGELFF.

This chain uses TRBV29-1 with TRBJ2-5, with D possibly matching TRBD1 (6 bases). This CDR3 has 17 amino acids. The germline gives CDR1 SQVTM, CDR2 ANQGSEA. The germline V and J ends were trimmed by 2 bases and 2 bases, with 21 bases remaining between them. The CDR3 region has the DNA TGCAGCGTTGAATTCGTTACCGGGACACTTATTCAAGAGACCCAGTACTTC. This sequence encodes CSVEFVTGTLIQETQYF.